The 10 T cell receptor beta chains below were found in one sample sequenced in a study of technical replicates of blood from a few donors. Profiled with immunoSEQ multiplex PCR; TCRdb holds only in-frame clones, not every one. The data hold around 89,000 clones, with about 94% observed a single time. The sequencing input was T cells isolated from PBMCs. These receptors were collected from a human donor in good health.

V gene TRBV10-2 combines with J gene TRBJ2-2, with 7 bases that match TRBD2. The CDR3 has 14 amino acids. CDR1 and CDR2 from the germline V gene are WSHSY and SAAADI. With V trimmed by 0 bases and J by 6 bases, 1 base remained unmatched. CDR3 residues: CASSESGGAGELFF. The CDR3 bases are TGCGCCAGCAGTGAGTCGGGGGGGGCCGGGGAGCTGTTTTTT.

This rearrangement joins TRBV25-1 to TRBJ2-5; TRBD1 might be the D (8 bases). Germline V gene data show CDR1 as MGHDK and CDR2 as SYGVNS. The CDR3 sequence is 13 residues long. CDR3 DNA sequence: TGTGCAAGCGGGAACAGGGGGCAAGAGACCCAGTACTTC. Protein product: CASGNRGQETQYF.

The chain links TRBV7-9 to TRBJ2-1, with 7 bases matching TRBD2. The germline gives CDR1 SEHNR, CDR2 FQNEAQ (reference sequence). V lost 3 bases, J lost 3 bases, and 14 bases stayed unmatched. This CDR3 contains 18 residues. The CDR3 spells CASSFPLSGGRSYNEQFF. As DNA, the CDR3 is TGTGCCAGCAGCTTCCCACTCTCCGGCGGGAGAAGCTACAATGAGCAGTTCTTC.

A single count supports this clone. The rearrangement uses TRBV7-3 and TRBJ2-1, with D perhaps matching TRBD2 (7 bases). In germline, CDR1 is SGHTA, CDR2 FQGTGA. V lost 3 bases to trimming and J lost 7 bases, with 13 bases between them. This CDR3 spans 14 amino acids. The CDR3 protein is CASSLAGATNEQFF. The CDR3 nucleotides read TGTGCCAGCAGCTTGGCGGGGGCCACTAATGAGCAGTTCTTC.

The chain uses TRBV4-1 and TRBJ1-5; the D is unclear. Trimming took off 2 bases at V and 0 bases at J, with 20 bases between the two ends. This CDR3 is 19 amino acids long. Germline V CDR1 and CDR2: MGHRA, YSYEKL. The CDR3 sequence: CASSQSIGRSGSSNQPQHF. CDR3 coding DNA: TGCGCCAGCAGCCAATCAATCGGGCGAAGCGGCAGTAGCAATCAGCCCCAGCATTTT.

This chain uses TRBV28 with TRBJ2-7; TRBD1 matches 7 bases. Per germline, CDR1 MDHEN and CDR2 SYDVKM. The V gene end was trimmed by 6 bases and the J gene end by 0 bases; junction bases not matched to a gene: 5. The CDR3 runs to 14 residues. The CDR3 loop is CASSDGTASYEQYF. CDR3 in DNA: TGTGCCAGCAGCGACGGGACAGCCTCCTACGAGCAGTACTTC.

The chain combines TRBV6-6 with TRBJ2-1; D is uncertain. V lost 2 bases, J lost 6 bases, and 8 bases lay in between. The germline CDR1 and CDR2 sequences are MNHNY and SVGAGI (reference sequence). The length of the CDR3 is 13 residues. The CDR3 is CASSYISRNEQFF. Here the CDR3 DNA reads TGTGCCAGCAGTTACATTTCGCGCAATGAGCAGTTCTTC.

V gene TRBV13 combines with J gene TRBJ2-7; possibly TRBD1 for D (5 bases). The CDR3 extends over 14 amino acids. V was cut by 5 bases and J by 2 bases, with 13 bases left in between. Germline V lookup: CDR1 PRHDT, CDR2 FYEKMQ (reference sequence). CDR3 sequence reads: CASSTYTGTYEQYF. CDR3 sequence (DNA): TGTGCCAGCAGCACCTATACAGGAACCTACGAGCAGTACTTC.

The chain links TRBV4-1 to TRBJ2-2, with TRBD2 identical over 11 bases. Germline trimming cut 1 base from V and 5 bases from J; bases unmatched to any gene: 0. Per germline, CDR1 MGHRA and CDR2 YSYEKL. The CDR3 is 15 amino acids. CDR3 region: CASSQGLAGTGELFF. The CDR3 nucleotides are TGCGCCAGCAGCCAAGGACTAGCGGGGACCGGGGAGCTGTTTTTT.

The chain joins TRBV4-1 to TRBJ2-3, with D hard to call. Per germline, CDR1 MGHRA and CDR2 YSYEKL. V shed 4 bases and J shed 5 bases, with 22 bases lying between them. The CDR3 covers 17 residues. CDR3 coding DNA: TGCGCCAGCAGCCCCCCGGTGCGGAAAAACGATGGAGATACGCAGTATTTT. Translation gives CASSPPVRKNDGDTQYF.